This T cell receptor (beta chain) was sequenced for a study of OX40 agonist ivuxolimab in advanced cancers. Across the study: Ivuxolimab, an antibody that agonizes OX40 (CD134), was administered to the patients.

Produced via immunoSEQ multiplex PCR; TCRdb's table is partial and in-frame only. The sample lists around 94,000 clones; over 75% were seen once. V was clipped by 7 bases and J by 2 bases; unmatched bases: 6. The CDR3 extends over 15 amino acids. Germline CDR1 LNHDA, CDR2 SQIVND (reference sequence). The starting material was CD4+ or CD8+ T cells sorted from blood, obtained in a trial of the OX40 agonist ivuxolimab. The chain recombines TRBV19 with TRBJ2-1; 9 bases align to TRBD2. The source of this sequence is an adult with an advanced solid tumor such as melanoma, head and neck, liver or kidney cancer. CDR3: CASTMIAGAYNEQFF. CDR3 DNA sequence: TGTGCCAGTACTATGATAGCGGGGGCCTACAATGAGCAGTTCTTC. The variable domain in full, with the rest retrieved from reference TRBV19 and TRBJ2-1, is DGGITQSPKYLFRKEGQNVTLSCEQNLNHDAMYWYRQDPGQGLRLIYYSQIVNDFQKGDIAEGYSVSREKKESFPLTVTSAQKNPTAFYLCASTMIAGAYNEQFFGPGTRLTVL.